These T cell receptor beta chains were read from a single sample in a study of T cell responses to AZD1222 COVID-19 vaccine. Method: immunoSEQ multiplex PCR; TCRdb's copy keeps in-frame clones and lacks some. The sample carries 45,000 to 70,000 clones, roughly 90% recorded once. Specimen: peripheral blood, collected 28 days after the second AZD1222 dose. The receptor set was obtained from an adult who received the AZD1222 COVID-19 vaccine. Each CDR3 is given with its conserved first and last residue. The D gene is left open where the match is weak. The size entry is marked missing in some rows and otherwise reads once, few, many or a size class.

V: TRBV5-6; J: TRBJ2-7; D: NA; size: medium-sized; CDR3: CASSRVEVGSYEQYF; DNA: TGTGCCAGCAGCCGAGTGGAGGTGGGGTCCTACGAGCAGTACTTC
V: TRBV27; J: TRBJ2-1; D: NA; size: once; CDR3: CASSLPPHRRFNEQFF; DNA: TGTGCCAGCAGCCTGCCGCCACACCGGAGGTTCAATGAGCAGTTCTTC
V: TRBV10-3; J: TRBJ2-7; D: TRBD1; size: NA; CDR3: CAISESGDRGLSYEQYF; DNA: TGTGCCATCAGTGAGTCGGGGGACAGGGGGCTATCCTACGAGCAGTACTTC
V: TRBV28; J: TRBJ2-7; D: NA; size: NA; CDR3: CASSLGYEQYF; DNA: TGTGCCAGCAGTTTAGGGTACGAGCAGTACTTC
V: TRBV30; J: TRBJ2-5; D: NA; size: NA; CDR3: CAWIPRGRGETQYF; DNA: TGTGCCTGGATCCCAAGGGGGAGGGGTGAGACCCAGTACTTC
V: TRBV7-2; J: TRBJ2-7; D: NA; size: NA; CDR3: CASSLTTGPYEQYF; DNA: TGTGCCAGCAGCTTAACGACAGGACCCTACGAGCAGTACTTC
V: TRBV12-3/TRBV12-4; J: TRBJ1-4; D: NA; size: NA; CDR3: CASGWGANEKLFF; DNA: TGTGCCAGCGGATGGGGGGCAAATGAAAAACTGTTTTTT
V: TRBV6-5; J: TRBJ2-3; D: NA; size: NA; CDR3: CASSYDGGITDTQYF; DNA: TGTGCCAGCAGTTACGACGGGGGTATAACAGATACGCAGTATTTT
V: TRBV7-9; J: TRBJ2-3; D: TRBD2; size: NA; CDR3: CASSFLAGSTDTQYF; DNA: TGTGCCAGCAGCTTCTTAGCGGGAAGCACAGATACGCAGTATTTT
V: TRBV28; J: TRBJ2-4; D: NA; size: once; CDR3: CASSLTSDLAKNIQYF; DNA: TGTGCCAGCAGTTTGACTAGTGATTTAGCCAAAAACATTCAGTACTTC
V: TRBV4-1; J: TRBJ2-1; D: NA; size: NA; CDR3: CASSQEEFGVGEQFF; DNA: TGCGCCAGCAGCCAAGAGGAGTTTGGGGTGGGTGAGCAGTTCTTC
V: TRBV25-1; J: TRBJ1-2; D: NA; size: NA; CDR3: CASSGDGANYGYTF; DNA: TGTGCCAGCAGTGGAGACGGAGCTAACTATGGCTACACCTTC
V: TRBV30; J: TRBJ1-2; D: TRBD1; size: NA; CDR3: CAWSRDRPYGYTF; DNA: TGTGCCTGGAGCCGGGACAGGCCCTATGGCTACACCTTC
V: TRBV11-3; J: TRBJ2-7; D: NA; size: NA; CDR3: CASSLAFTNSYEQYF; DNA: TGTGCCAGCAGCTTAGCGTTCACCAACTCCTACGAGCAGTACTTC
V: TRBV7-9; J: TRBJ1-2; D: NA; size: NA; CDR3: CASSFGGSNYGYTF; DNA: TGTGCCAGCAGCTTCGGGGGATCTAACTATGGCTACACCTTC
V: TRBV6-5; J: TRBJ1-1; D: NA; size: NA; CDR3: CASRRQKNTEAFF; DNA: TGTGCCAGCAGGCGCCAGAAGAACACTGAAGCTTTCTTT
V: TRBV7-9; J: TRBJ1-1; D: NA; size: once; CDR3: CASSFERTINTEAFF; DNA: TGTGCCAGCAGCTTCGAAAGGACGATTAACACTGAAGCTTTCTTT
V: TRBV6-5; J: TRBJ1-2; D: TRBD1; size: NA; CDR3: CASSYWTGGGGYGYTF; DNA: TGTGCCAGCAGTTACTGGACAGGGGGCGGCGGCTATGGCTACACCTTC
V: TRBV9; J: TRBJ1-2; D: NA; size: NA; CDR3: CASSIQGWDGYTF; DNA: TGTGCCAGCAGCATTCAGGGCTGGGATGGCTACACCTTC
V: TRBV12-3/TRBV12-4; J: TRBJ2-2; D: NA; size: NA; CDR3: CASSLYAGELFF; DNA: TGTGCCAGCAGTTTATACGCCGGGGAGCTGTTTTTT
V: TRBV9; J: TRBJ2-5; D: TRBD2; size: NA; CDR3: CASSGPGLAETQYF; DNA: TGTGCCAGCAGCGGTCCTGGACTAGCAGAGACCCAGTACTTC
V: TRBV19; J: TRBJ2-7; D: TRBD2; size: once; CDR3: CASSNMAGRGEYEQYF; DNA: TGTGCCAGTAGCAACATGGCCGGGAGGGGGGAGTACGAGCAGTACTTC
V: TRBV4-1; J: TRBJ2-7; D: TRBD2; size: NA; CDR3: CASSQDRSLAALEEQYF; DNA: TGCGCCAGCAGCCAAGATCGCTCGCTAGCGGCTTTGGAAGAGCAGTACTTC
V: TRBV19; J: TRBJ2-1; D: TRBD2; size: NA; CDR3: CASSLRKGLAGPLVPPNEQFF; DNA: TGTGCCAGTAGTCTCAGGAAAGGACTAGCGGGCCCTTTGGTGCCCCCCAATGAGCAGTTCTTC
V: TRBV7-9; J: TRBJ2-5; D: TRBD2; size: NA; CDR3: CASRALAGVSETQYF; DNA: TGTGCCAGCAGAGCCCTAGCGGGAGTTTCGGAGACCCAGTACTTC
V: TRBV9; J: TRBJ2-7; D: TRBD1; size: NA; CDR3: CASSVGDRGDYEQYF; DNA: TGTGCCAGCAGCGTAGGGGACAGGGGCGATTACGAGCAGTACTTC
V: TRBV9; J: TRBJ1-1; D: NA; size: NA; CDR3: CASSVATANTEAFF; DNA: TGTGCCAGCAGCGTAGCTACAGCGAACACTGAAGCTTTCTTT
V: TRBV5-5; J: TRBJ2-2; D: NA; size: NA; CDR3: CASNPTWEAGELFF; DNA: TGTGCCAGCAACCCCACCTGGGAGGCCGGGGAGCTGTTTTTT
V: TRBV3-1/TRBV3-2; J: TRBJ1-5; D: NA; size: NA; CDR3: CASSFRGGGQPQHF; DNA: TGTGCCAGCAGCTTCCGGGGAGGGGGTCAGCCCCAGCATTTT
V: TRBV9; J: TRBJ2-7; D: TRBD2; size: NA; CDR3: CASSPRTSGIYEQYF; DNA: TGTGCCAGCAGCCCAAGGACTAGCGGGATCTACGAGCAGTACTTC
V: TRBV5-1; J: TRBJ1-1; D: TRBD1; size: NA; CDR3: CASSLEGTEMNTEAFF; DNA: TGCGCCAGCAGCTTGGAAGGGACAGAGATGAACACTGAAGCTTTCTTT
V: TRBV19; J: TRBJ1-1; D: TRBD1; size: NA; CDR3: CASRGQGTEAFF; DNA: TGTGCCAGTAGGGGACAGGGGACTGAAGCTTTCTTT
V: TRBV6-5; J: TRBJ1-2; D: NA; size: NA; CDR3: CASSYREGDGYTF; DNA: TGTGCCAGCAGTTATCGAGAGGGGGATGGCTACACCTTC
V: TRBV6-5; J: TRBJ1-2; D: NA; size: few; CDR3: CASRNSSRYGYTF; DNA: TGTGCCAGCAGGAATTCATCTAGGTATGGCTACACCTTC
V: TRBV6-5; J: TRBJ1-5; D: TRBD1; size: once; CDR3: CASSFTGGSNQPQHF; DNA: TGTGCCAGCAGTTTCACAGGGGGTAGCAATCAGCCCCAGCATTTT
V: TRBV6-6; J: TRBJ1-4; D: TRBD1; size: NA; CDR3: CASSDREGGEKLFF; DNA: TGTGCCAGCAGCGACAGGGAAGGAGGTGAAAAACTGTTTTTT
V: TRBV18; J: TRBJ1-1; D: NA; size: NA; CDR3: CASSPGLGTEAFF; DNA: TGTGCCAGCTCACCTGGCTTGGGCACTGAAGCTTTCTTT
V: TRBV27; J: TRBJ1-1; D: NA; size: NA; CDR3: CASSSYSQNTEAFF; DNA: TGTGCCAGCAGTTCCTACAGTCAGAACACTGAAGCTTTCTTT
V: TRBV27; J: TRBJ2-2; D: TRBD1; size: once; CDR3: CASRRDRGAGELFF; DNA: TGTGCCAGCAGACGTGACAGGGGGGCCGGGGAGCTGTTTTTT
V: TRBV5-4; J: TRBJ2-7; D: NA; size: NA; CDR3: CASSLGGYEQYF; DNA: TGTGCCAGCAGCTTGGGGGGCTACGAGCAGTACTTC
V: TRBV28; J: TRBJ2-7; D: TRBD2; size: NA; CDR3: CASRTTSGRYEQYF; DNA: TGTGCCAGCAGAACCACTAGCGGGAGATACGAGCAGTACTTC
V: TRBV27; J: TRBJ2-7; D: TRBD2; size: NA; CDR3: CASSLSPPGLAGGRSYEQYF; DNA: TGTGCCAGCAGTTTATCACCTCCGGGACTAGCGGGAGGACGCTCCTACGAGCAGTACTTC
V: TRBV5-1; J: TRBJ2-7; D: NA; size: few; CDR3: CASSLSGGAYEQYF; DNA: TGCGCCAGCAGCTTGAGTGGCGGAGCTTACGAGCAGTACTTC
V: TRBV19; J: TRBJ1-2; D: TRBD1; size: NA; CDR3: CASSTSGTGDYGYTF; DNA: TGTGCCAGTAGTACCTCCGGGACAGGGGACTATGGCTACACCTTC
V: TRBV9; J: TRBJ2-1; D: NA; size: once; CDR3: CASSGLIYNEQFF; DNA: TGTGCCAGCAGCGGCCTTATCTACAATGAGCAGTTCTTC
V: TRBV9; J: TRBJ2-3; D: NA; size: NA; CDR3: CASSVVGASTDTQYF; DNA: TGTGCCAGCAGCGTAGTAGGGGCTAGCACAGATACGCAGTATTTT
V: TRBV5-1; J: TRBJ1-1; D: NA; size: NA; CDR3: CASSLVPGLMNTEAFF; DNA: TGCGCCAGCAGCTTGGTTCCAGGGCTTATGAACACTGAAGCTTTCTTT
V: TRBV5-6; J: TRBJ1-1; D: TRBD1; size: NA; CDR3: CASSWGTGGPTEAFF; DNA: TGTGCCAGCAGCTGGGGGACAGGGGGCCCCACTGAAGCTTTCTTT
V: TRBV15; J: TRBJ2-7; D: NA; size: once; CDR3: CATSRDLGVSEQYF; DNA: TGTGCCACCAGCAGAGATCTTGGGGTAAGCGAGCAGTACTTC
V: TRBV2; J: TRBJ1-3; D: TRBD1; size: NA; CDR3: CASSANFLDRVGNTIYF; DNA: TGTGCCAGCAGTGCCAACTTCCTCGACAGGGTTGGAAACACCATATATTTT
V: TRBV7-9; J: TRBJ2-2; D: NA; size: NA; CDR3: CASSLGIGNTGELFF; DNA: TGTGCCAGCAGCTTAGGTATTGGGAACACCGGGGAGCTGTTTTTT
V: TRBV2; J: TRBJ1-5; D: NA; size: NA; CDR3: CASNRQAHSNQPQHF; DNA: TGTGCCAGCAATCGGCAAGCACATAGCAATCAGCCCCAGCATTTT
V: TRBV19; J: TRBJ1-1; D: NA; size: NA; CDR3: CASSVRRTEMNTEAFF; DNA: TGTGCCAGTAGTGTCCGGAGGACGGAAATGAACACTGAAGCTTTCTTT